The clone carrying this TCR beta chain has more than one count but fewer than ten. Combining a sample-barcoded 5' primer with a J-beta primer mix, a second PCR ran for roughly 6 to 11 cycles. Each CDR3 protein gets one entry after TCRdb re-called the 5' RACE reads with MiXCR. In the table there are approximately 1,000,000 distinct CDR3 sequences, more than 30% of which are singletons. Germline V gene sequence: CDR1 MNHEY, CDR2 SVGEGT. The CDR3 is made up of 15 amino acids. Trimming took 3 bases from V and 2 from J, leaving 13 bases between them. These data originate in a study of blood T cells in healthy people across ages.

The rearrangement links TRBV6-2 or TRBV6-3 to TRBJ2-5; D not resolved. The sample was blood. This sequence was found in a man aged 18-30 years in good health. CDR3 sequence: CASSYLAGPQETQYF. The CDR3, as DNA: TGTGCCAGCAGTTATCTCGCCGGTCCTCAAGAGACCCAGTACTTC.